The 27 T cell receptor beta chains below were found in one sample sequenced in a study of blood T cell repertoires in COVID-19. TCRdb's table, derived via immunoSEQ multiplex PCR, lists solely in-frame clones and lacks some. The sample includes 150,000 or so clones, approximately 92% of them seen just once. The specimen was peripheral blood. The receptors shown here come from a woman aged 45-59 years with acute or convalescent COVID-19.

This chain connects TRBV30 to TRBJ1-2; a weak D match, TRBD1 (6 bases). CDR1 and CDR2 (germline): GTSNPN, SVGIG (reference sequence). This CDR3 has 18 residues. Trimming stripped 2 bases from V and 2 bases from J, with 24 bases between. The CDR3 here is CAWSLPGAVVVTNYGYTF. Written as DNA, the CDR3 is TGTGCCTGGAGTCTGCCAGGGGCTGTGGTTGTAACGAACTATGGCTACACCTTC.

The chain links TRBV5-3 to TRBJ2-1; 7 positions agree with TRBD1. TRBV5-3 is noted as an ORF with a role that remains uncertain. V lost 4 bases, J lost 0 bases, and 7 bases stayed unmatched. There are 16 residues in the CDR3. The CDR3 protein is CARSGTGASSYNEQFF. CDR3 nucleotide sequence: TGTGCCAGAAGCGGAACAGGGGCGAGCTCCTACAATGAGCAGTTCTTC.

The chain uses TRBV4-2 and TRBJ1-2; 8 bases are a match to TRBD1. The length of the CDR3 is 17 residues. Unmatched junction bases numbered 7, after V lost 0 bases and J lost 1 base. Germline values: CDR1 LGHNA, CDR2 YNFKEQ. The CDR3 sequence is CASSQEDRVPINYGYTF. CDR3 bases: TGTGCCAGCAGCCAAGAGGACAGGGTCCCGATTAACTATGGCTACACCTTC.

The chain has TRBV18 and TRBJ1-3; D might be TRBD1 (5 bases). Between the trimmed V and J ends, which lost 1 base and 0 bases, there was a span of 16 bases. The CDR3 is 18 amino acids. The V gene's germline CDR1 is KGHSH and CDR2 LQKENI. Written as DNA, the CDR3 is TGTGCCAGCTCACCACTTACGGTTGTGGGGCTCTCTGGAAACACCATATATTTT. As protein: CASSPLTVVGLSGNTIYF. The variable domain in full, completed from reference TRBV18 and TRBJ1-3, reads NAGVMQNPRHLVRRRGQEARLRCSPMKGHSHVYWYRQLPEEGLKFMVYLQKENIIDESGMPKERFSAEFPKEGPSILRIQQVVRGDSAAYFCASSPLTVVGLSGNTIYFGEGSWLTVV.

V gene TRBV7-2 combines with J gene TRBJ2-2; 12 bases map to TRBD2. V gave up 5 bases and J gave up 8 bases; unmatched junction bases: 6. In germline, CDR1 is SGHTA, CDR2 FQGNSA. The CDR3 has 15 residues. CDR3 sequence reads: CASSELAGGGGELFF. The CDR3 coding sequence is TGTGCCAGCAGCGAGCTAGCGGGAGGGGGTGGGGAGCTGTTTTTT.

The chain links TRBV12-3 or TRBV12-4 to TRBJ2-7; perhaps TRBD1 as D (6 bases). The V end lost 6 bases, the J end lost 0 bases, and 9 bases lay between the germline ends. The CDR3 is 13 amino acids. This CDR3 reads CASSSDSSYEQYF. The CDR3 DNA reads as TGTGCCAGCAGCTCGGACAGCTCCTACGAGCAGTACTTC.

This sequence joins TRBV7-9 and TRBJ1-1; D is perhaps TRBD1 (6 bases). CDR3 length: 13 amino acids. CDR1 and CDR2 from the germline V gene are SEHNR and FQNEAQ (reference sequence). V was trimmed by 5 bases and J by 5 bases, leaving 12 bases between them. CDR3 DNA sequence: TGTGCCAGCAGCATCAGGGGAGATACTGAAGCTTTCTTT. It codes for CASSIRGDTEAFF.

The V call is TRBV2, the J call TRBJ1-6, with 7 positions matching TRBD1. The length of the CDR3 is 15 residues. In germline, CDR1 is SNHLY, CDR2 FYNNEI. V lost 6 bases, J lost 7 bases, and 9 bases stayed unmatched. CDR3 sequence (DNA): TGTGCCAGCAGAGGGGGTGGGACAGTCAATTCACCCCTCCACTTT. Protein sequence: CASRGGGTVNSPLHF.

This clone is a singleton in its sample. This sequence joins TRBV30 and TRBJ2-4; D is possibly TRBD2 (5 bases). The CDR3 covers 14 residues. With 0 bases removed from V and 7 bases from J, the gap between germline ends came to 13 bases. The germline CDR1 and CDR2 sequences are GTSNPN and SVGIG (reference sequence). Here the CDR3 DNA reads TGTGCCTGGAGTGTCTTCCCCGGGATGAACATTCAGTACTTC. Translated: CAWSVFPGMNIQYF.

The rearrangement uses TRBV5-4 and TRBJ2-5; 7 bases fit TRBD1. The ends lost 3 bases at V and 4 bases at J; junction bases unmatched: 15. Germline CDR1 and CDR2: SGHNT and YYREEE (reference sequence). The CDR3 is 17 residues long. This chain's CDR3 is CASSSVGLGGGGETQYF. CDR3 DNA: TGTGCCAGCAGCTCCGTTGGGCTAGGGGGCGGAGGAGAGACCCAGTACTTC.

This sequence joins TRBV15 and TRBJ1-5, with TRBD1 matching over 10 bases. The germline V gene encodes CDR1 LNHNV and CDR2 YYDKDF (reference sequence). The trim removed 1 base at V and 6 bases at J, leaving 6 bases unmatched. The CDR3 totals 16 residues. CDR3 in amino acids: CATSRGGGQGRQPQHF. The DNA of the CDR3 is TGTGCCACCAGCAGAGGAGGGGGACAGGGGCGTCAGCCCCAGCATTTT.

This clone has a handful of counts. This chain uses TRBV7-2 with TRBJ1-1; 8 bases fit TRBD1. J gave up 2 bases and V 5 bases, and 7 bases lay outside the gene matches. Germline lookup yields CDR1 SGHTA and CDR2 FQGNSA. This CDR3 spans 15 amino acids. The CDR3 DNA reads as TGTGCCAGCAGCCCAAGCAGGGGGCGAAACACTGAAGCTTTCTTT. Translating it yields CASSPSRGRNTEAFF. The full variable domain, its missing parts supplied by reference TRBV7-2 and TRBJ1-1, is GAGVSQSPSNKVTEKGKDVELRCDPISGHTALYWYRQSLGQGLEFLIYFQGNSAPDKSGLPSDRFSAERTGGSVSTLTIQRTQQEDSAVYLCASSPSRGRNTEAFFGQGTRLTVV.

The chain combines TRBV7-9 with TRBJ1-2; 10 bases match TRBD1. From germline, CDR1 is SEHNR and CDR2 FQNEAQ (reference sequence). Trimming removed 5 bases from V and 6 bases from J; junction bases left unmatched: 9. The CDR3 length is 15 residues. In DNA, the CDR3 is TGTGCCAGCAGCCCCGGGACAGGGGACTGGGATGGCTACACCTTC. The encoded protein is CASSPGTGDWDGYTF.

This chain uses TRBV3-1 (or the pseudogene TRBV3-2) with TRBJ1-5; no clear D gene. The CDR3 totals 15 residues. The germline CDR1 and CDR2 sequences are LGHDT and YNNKEL (reference sequence). The V gene lost 4 bases and the J gene lost 6 bases, with 16 bases spanning the gap. CDR3 nucleotides: TGTGCCAGCAGCCGACCTTTGGGCCGGGGTCAGCCCCAGCATTTT. It specifies CASSRPLGRGQPQHF.

The sample holds one count of this clone. The V call is TRBV5-1, the J call TRBJ1-5; 9 positions match TRBD1. CDR1 and CDR2 from the germline V gene are SGHRS and YFSETQ. V dropped 8 bases and J dropped 3; count of bases not matched to a gene: 9. The CDR3 covers 15 residues. CDR3 sequence reads: CASQPGTGNNQPQHF. The CDR3 DNA reads as TGCGCCAGTCAACCCGGGACAGGGAACAATCAGCCCCAGCATTTT.

The chain combines TRBV11-2 with TRBJ1-1; 9 nucleotides align to TRBD1. Germline CDR1 SGHAT, CDR2 FQNNGV. CDR3 size: 15 residues. V trimming: 3 bases; J trimming: 2 bases; junction bases outside the gene matches: 4. The CDR3 is CASSLTGGLNTEAFF. The DNA for the CDR3 is TGTGCCAGCAGCTTGACAGGGGGTCTAAACACTGAAGCTTTCTTT.

The chain has TRBV27 and TRBJ1-1, with D possibly TRBD1 on 6 matching bases. This CDR3 comprises 14 residues. Between the trimmed V and J ends, which lost 5 bases and 1 base, there was a span of 11 bases. Germline CDR1 MNHEY, CDR2 SMNVEV (reference sequence). As DNA, the CDR3 is TGTGCCAGCAGTCCAGGACAGAGGAACACTGAAGCTTTCTTT. Its protein is CASSPGQRNTEAFF.

V and J are TRBV10-3 and TRBJ2-3; 9 nucleotides agree with TRBD2. With V trimmed by 4 bases and J by 2 bases, 1 base remained unmatched. Germline assignment: CDR1 ENHRY and CDR2 SYGVKD. This CDR3 has 14 residues. The DNA of the CDR3 is TGTGCCATCAGTGCTAGCGGGGACACAGATACGCAGTATTTT. This gives the protein CAISASGDTDTQYF.

The chain has TRBV30 and TRBJ1-4, with D possibly TRBD1 on 5 matching bases. Germline loops: CDR1 GTSNPN, CDR2 SVGIG (reference sequence). Trimming stripped 1 base from V and 1 base from J, with 7 bases between. CDR3 size: 14 residues. The CDR3 region is CAWSAGITNEKLFF. The CDR3 coding sequence is TGTGCCTGGAGTGCAGGGATAACTAATGAAAAACTGTTTTTT. The whole variable domain, filled in from reference TRBV30 and TRBJ1-4, reads SQTIHQWPATLVQPVGSPLSLECTVEGTSNPNLYWYRQAAGRGLQLLFYSVGIGQISSEVPQNLSASRPQDRQFILSSKKLLLSDSGFYLCAWSAGITNEKLFFGSGTQLSVL.

As DNA, the CDR3 is TGTGCCAGCAGGCCGACAGGGATGGGTGAAAAACTGTTTTTT. Its protein product is CASRPTGMGEKLFF. This chain links TRBV7-8 with TRBJ1-4, with 7 bases fitting TRBD1. V lost 6 bases to trimming and J lost 7 bases; unmatched junction nucleotides: 8. The germline V gene has CDR1 SGHVS and CDR2 FQNEAQ. The CDR3 has 14 residues.

V usage is TRBV19 and J usage is TRBJ2-5; 7 bases map to TRBD2. This CDR3 is 18 amino acids long. After removal of 5 bases from V and 1 base from J, the junction contained 16 bases not matched to a gene. Germline V CDR1 and CDR2: LNHDA, SQIVND (reference sequence). The CDR3 loop reads CASSLYGRASGLQETQYF. CDR3 DNA: TGTGCCAGTAGTCTCTACGGTCGGGCTAGCGGACTCCAAGAGACCCAGTACTTC.

The chain joins TRBV2 to TRBJ1-5, with 7 bases aligning to TRBD1. Germline V CDR1 and CDR2: SNHLY, FYNNEI. The V and J ends lost 7 bases and 7 bases, in that order; junction bases with no gene match: 10. This CDR3 is built from 14 residues. The CDR3 DNA reads TGTGCCAGCACATACAGGGGTAGTCGCCAGCCCCAGCATTTT. Protein: CASTYRGSRQPQHF.

The CDR3 DNA reads TGTGCCAGTAGTCCTGCGGGACAGATAAACACTGAAGCTTTCTTT. As protein: CASSPAGQINTEAFF. This chain links TRBV19 with TRBJ1-1, with TRBD1 matching over 7 bases. This CDR3 has 15 amino acids. Losses at the gene ends were 5 bases for V and 2 bases for J; bases not matched to a gene: 8. The germline gives CDR1 LNHDA, CDR2 SQIVND (reference sequence).

This clone has only a few counts. The chain uses TRBV6-4 and TRBJ2-1, with TRBD1 matching 9 bases. Germline lookup yields CDR1 MRHNA and CDR2 SNTAGT. The CDR3 runs 16 residues. The ends lost 0 bases at V and 8 bases at J; junction bases unmatched: 8. The chain's CDR3 is CASSDSSRTGDHEQFF. CDR3 DNA sequence: TGTGCCAGCAGTGACTCGTCGAGGACAGGGGATCATGAGCAGTTCTTC.

The chain is built from TRBV19 and TRBJ1-1; 8 bases are a match to TRBD1. Germline lookup yields CDR1 LNHDA and CDR2 SQIVND (reference sequence). After removal of 8 bases from V and 0 bases from J, the junction contained 11 bases not matched to a gene. This CDR3 is built from 16 residues. The CDR3 region is CASSGTGDFLNTEAFF. Here the CDR3 DNA reads TGTGCCAGTTCCGGGACAGGCGATTTTTTGAACACTGAAGCTTTCTTT.

This clone was recorded only once. V usage is TRBV7-9 and J usage is TRBJ1-3, with D perhaps TRBD1 (5 bases). This CDR3 is 17 amino acids long. V dropped 1 base and J dropped 5 bases, with 18 bases sitting between them. CDR1 and CDR2 (germline): SEHNR, FQNEAQ (reference sequence). This CDR3 is CASSLVDKGLSRNTIYF. CDR3 bases: TGTGCCAGCAGCTTAGTGGACAAAGGGCTTTCGAGAAACACCATATATTTT.

This rearrangement joins TRBV2 to TRBJ1-3, with 8 positions matching TRBD1. The V gene's germline CDR1 is SNHLY and CDR2 FYNNEI. The CDR3 is made up of 14 amino acids. The V and J ends lost 5 bases and 5 bases, in that order; junction bases with no gene match: 5. The DNA for the CDR3 is TGTGCCAGCAGTTCGACAGGGGTTAGAAACACCATATATTTT. Its protein is CASSSTGVRNTIYF.